This T cell receptor beta chain was sequenced during a study of cytomegalovirus exposure and HLA in healthy donors. The CDR3 runs 14 residues. Trimming cost V 6 bases and J 1 base, with 10 bases left between them. Germline CDR1 is MNHEY and CDR2 is SMNVEV (reference sequence). This clone was detected a few times. Antigen: not known. Study-wide points: Researchers reported that a few CMV-associated chains were confirmed in vitro as CMV antigen-specific. Earlier analysis found most TCR beta V segments productive about 87% or about 30% of the time. The study put 150 or so TCR beta chains on its list as cytomegalovirus-associated. Using the classifier, cytomegalovirus status was reportedly diagnosed with high specificity and sensitivity.

PCR primers comprised 60 Vbeta and 13 Jbeta primers. Produced via immunoSEQ multiplex PCR; TCRdb's table is partial and in-frame only. This table holds 150,000 to 160,000 clones, 65% to 75% found once. The TCR originated in a man aged 25-40 years in good health and CMV-seronegative. The genes are TRBV27 and TRBJ1-5; no clear D. The sample taken for sequencing was PBMCs. The CDR3 region is CASSPAGSNQPQHF. The CDR3, as DNA: TGTGCCAGCAGCCCGGCGGGCAGCAATCAGCCCCAGCATTTT.